What follows is one T cell receptor (beta chain) and its context. The source of the sample is a study of blood T cell repertoires in COVID-19. As handled by the study authors: Amplified reference gene primers provided the basis for estimating nucleated cell counts. The method was immunoSEQ multiplex PCR; TCRdb's version includes in-frame clones alone and lacks a portion of them. The V and J calls and clone size are taken from that table; D and trimming were inferred from the DNA. The profile shows around 350,000 clones, approximately 86% of them singletons. Germline-derived CDR1 and CDR2 are GTSNPN and SVGIG (reference sequence). V lost 0 bases and J lost 5; bases outside the gene matches: 8. CDR3 length: 16 amino acids.

V usage is TRBV30 and J usage is TRBJ1-2, with 11 bases that match TRBD1. This sequence was found in a human donor in a cohort sampled during active COVID-19. Sequencing was carried out using peripheral blood. CDR3 region: CAWSVLDGQGAYGYTF. The CDR3 bases are TGTGCCTGGAGTGTACTTGACGGACAGGGGGCGTATGGCTACACCTTC. The entire variable domain, with the rest obtained from reference TRBV30 and TRBJ1-2, is as follows: SQTIHQWPATLVQPVGSPLSLECTVEGTSNPNLYWYRQAAGRGLQLLFYSVGIGQISSEVPQNLSASRPQDRQFILSSKKLLLSDSGFYLCAWSVLDGQGAYGYTFGSGTRLTVV.